A selection of T cell receptor beta chains follows, all from one sample in a study of blood T cell repertoires in COVID-19. Data came from immunoSEQ multiplex PCR; TCRdb stores just in-frame clones and leaves some out. The repertoire holds about 280,000 clones, approximately 85% seen once, with just under 1% in the top ten. Sequencing was done on a sample of PBMCs or T cells enriched from blood (not recorded which). These receptors were obtained from a woman in her 30s who had recovered from COVID-19. Each CDR3 is given with its conserved first and last residue. Fields, in order: clone size, V gene, J gene, D gene, CDR3 DNA, CDR3 protein. A D gene is named only where the DNA matches it firmly. Not all rows give a size; the values are once, few, many and, for expanded clones, a class.

abundance: -; v_gene: TRBV6-5; j_gene: TRBJ2-5; d_gene: -; CDR3nt: TGTGCCAGCAGTTACTCGTCAGCGCAAGAGACCCAGTACTTC; CDR3aa: CASSYSSAQETQYF
abundance: -; v_gene: TRBV28; j_gene: TRBJ2-7; d_gene: -; CDR3nt: TGTGCCAGCAGTCTCACCATGGCCCAGGGAACCGAGCAGTACTTC; CDR3aa: CASSLTMAQGTEQYF
abundance: -; v_gene: TRBV18; j_gene: TRBJ1-1; d_gene: -; CDR3nt: TGTGCCAGCCCTACGGGGGTGGGCACTGAAGCTTTCTTT; CDR3aa: CASPTGVGTEAFF
abundance: -; v_gene: TRBV27; j_gene: TRBJ2-7; d_gene: TRBD1; CDR3nt: TGTGCCAGCAGTTCCGGGACAGTACGATACGAGCAGTACTTC; CDR3aa: CASSSGTVRYEQYF
abundance: -; v_gene: TRBV9; j_gene: TRBJ1-2; d_gene: -; CDR3nt: TGTGCCAGCAGCCCCCCAGGGATCGATGGCTACACCTTC; CDR3aa: CASSPPGIDGYTF
abundance: -; v_gene: TRBV19; j_gene: TRBJ2-1; d_gene: -; CDR3nt: TGTGCCAGTAGTACCCGACAGTTTTTCAATGAGCAGTTCTTC; CDR3aa: CASSTRQFFNEQFF
abundance: -; v_gene: TRBV2; j_gene: TRBJ2-7; d_gene: TRBD2; CDR3nt: TGTGCCAGCCGGGGGGACGAGCAGTACTTC; CDR3aa: CASRGDEQYF
abundance: -; v_gene: TRBV5-1; j_gene: TRBJ2-1; d_gene: TRBD1; CDR3nt: TGCGCCAGCAGCTTCGGGACAGGAACGTCTTATGAGCAGTTCTTC; CDR3aa: CASSFGTGTSYEQFF
abundance: -; v_gene: TRBV3-1/TRBV3-2; j_gene: TRBJ2-5; d_gene: -; CDR3nt: TGTGCCAGCAGCCAAGATATGAGGAATCTTCAAGAGACCCAGTACTTC; CDR3aa: CASSQDMRNLQETQYF
abundance: -; v_gene: TRBV5-6; j_gene: TRBJ2-5; d_gene: TRBD2; CDR3nt: TGTGCCAGCACCGACCTAGCGGGAACGGAGACCCAGTACTTC; CDR3aa: CASTDLAGTETQYF
abundance: -; v_gene: TRBV20-1; j_gene: TRBJ2-7; d_gene: TRBD2; CDR3nt: TGCAGTGCTAGTCCCGGACTAGCGGGAGACCATGGCGAGCAGTACTTC; CDR3aa: CSASPGLAGDHGEQYF
abundance: -; v_gene: TRBV7-9; j_gene: TRBJ1-2; d_gene: -; CDR3nt: TGTGCCAGCAGCTTCTCGGGGAGCCATGGCTACACCTTC; CDR3aa: CASSFSGSHGYTF
abundance: once; v_gene: TRBV6-5; j_gene: TRBJ1-4; d_gene: TRBD1; CDR3nt: TGTGCCAGCAGTTACTCTCAGGGGGCGGGTGAAAAACTGTTTTTT; CDR3aa: CASSYSQGAGEKLFF
abundance: -; v_gene: TRBV5-1; j_gene: TRBJ1-6; d_gene: -; CDR3nt: TGCGCCAGCAGCTTGGGCCCGGTCGAGTACGGTTCACCCCTCCACTTT; CDR3aa: CASSLGPVEYGSPLHF
abundance: -; v_gene: TRBV7-6; j_gene: TRBJ2-7; d_gene: -; CDR3nt: TGTGCCAGCAGCGAGGGTAGTAGAAGTATCTACGAGCAGTACTTC; CDR3aa: CASSEGSRSIYEQYF
abundance: -; v_gene: TRBV6-4; j_gene: TRBJ2-7; d_gene: -; CDR3nt: TGTGCCAGCAGTGTTGCGGAGAGTTACGAGCAGTACTTC; CDR3aa: CASSVAESYEQYF
abundance: -; v_gene: TRBV5-1; j_gene: TRBJ2-7; d_gene: -; CDR3nt: TGCGCCAGCAGCCCGCGGGGCCTCCTGGACGAGCAGTACTTC; CDR3aa: CASSPRGLLDEQYF
abundance: -; v_gene: TRBV28; j_gene: TRBJ2-5; d_gene: TRBD1; CDR3nt: TGTGCCAGCAGCAGACAGGGGAGGGAGACCCAGTACTTC; CDR3aa: CASSRQGRETQYF
abundance: -; v_gene: TRBV12-3/TRBV12-4; j_gene: TRBJ2-7; d_gene: -; CDR3nt: TGTGCCAGCAGTTCAGGGGTCTCCTACGAGCAGTACTTC; CDR3aa: CASSSGVSYEQYF
abundance: -; v_gene: TRBV30; j_gene: TRBJ2-3; d_gene: -; CDR3nt: TGTGCCTGGAGGCCAGGGCGAGGCACAGATACGCAGTATTTT; CDR3aa: CAWRPGRGTDTQYF
abundance: -; v_gene: TRBV6-2/TRBV6-3; j_gene: TRBJ2-1; d_gene: -; CDR3nt: TGTGCCAGCAGTTACTCGAGGGTGAACAATGAGCAGTTCTTC; CDR3aa: CASSYSRVNNEQFF
abundance: once; v_gene: TRBV6-5; j_gene: TRBJ1-1; d_gene: -; CDR3nt: TGTGCCAGCAGTTACTCGATCGGGGGGGGCACTGAAGCTTTCTTT; CDR3aa: CASSYSIGGGTEAFF
abundance: -; v_gene: TRBV2; j_gene: TRBJ1-2; d_gene: -; CDR3nt: TGTGCCAGCAGGGGTCCGACACCTTCTAACTATGGCTACACCTTC; CDR3aa: CASRGPTPSNYGYTF
abundance: -; v_gene: TRBV19; j_gene: TRBJ1-6; d_gene: -; CDR3nt: TGTGCCAGTAGTTATCAGAATTCACCCCTCCACTTT; CDR3aa: CASSYQNSPLHF
abundance: -; v_gene: TRBV7-9; j_gene: TRBJ1-2; d_gene: TRBD1; CDR3nt: TGTGCCAGCAGCTCAGGGGGACAGGCAAAGATCTACACCTTC; CDR3aa: CASSSGGQAKIYTF
abundance: -; v_gene: TRBV9; j_gene: TRBJ2-5; d_gene: TRBD2; CDR3nt: TGTGCCAGCAGCGTAGGTGGGAGGGAAGGGGCAGAGACCCAGTACTTC; CDR3aa: CASSVGGREGAETQYF
abundance: few; v_gene: TRBV24-1; j_gene: TRBJ2-1; d_gene: TRBD2; CDR3nt: TGTGCCACCAGTTCCTCCTGGGTCCCGGGACTAGCGGGACCCAATGAGCAGTTCTTC; CDR3aa: CATSSSWVPGLAGPNEQFF
abundance: -; v_gene: TRBV4-3; j_gene: TRBJ1-5; d_gene: TRBD1; CDR3nt: TGCGCCAGCAGCCAGGACAGGGGGCAGGATCAGCCCCAGCATTTT; CDR3aa: CASSQDRGQDQPQHF
abundance: -; v_gene: TRBV27; j_gene: TRBJ2-7; d_gene: TRBD2; CDR3nt: TGTGCCAGCAGTTTAGGGCGGGAGGGCTCCTACGAGCAGTACTTC; CDR3aa: CASSLGREGSYEQYF
abundance: once; v_gene: TRBV5-1; j_gene: TRBJ2-2; d_gene: -; CDR3nt: TGCGCCAGCAGCTTGATGAGCGGGCCTCTCCCCGGGGAGCTGTTTTTT; CDR3aa: CASSLMSGPLPGELFF
abundance: -; v_gene: TRBV7-9; j_gene: TRBJ1-4; d_gene: TRBD1; CDR3nt: TGTGCCAGCAGCTTTACAGGGGGCGGCGGTGCGAGCGATAAACTGTTTTTT; CDR3aa: CASSFTGGGGASDKLFF
abundance: -; v_gene: TRBV10-3; j_gene: TRBJ1-3; d_gene: TRBD1; CDR3nt: TGTGCCATCAGTCCCGCTAGGGACAGTGTAAACACCATATATTTT; CDR3aa: CAISPARDSVNTIYF
abundance: -; v_gene: TRBV12-5; j_gene: TRBJ2-7; d_gene: -; CDR3nt: TGTGCTAGTGGTTTCATCTACGAGCAGTACTTC; CDR3aa: CASGFIYEQYF
abundance: -; v_gene: TRBV7-9; j_gene: TRBJ2-3; d_gene: TRBD2; CDR3nt: TGTGCCAGCAGCCCCTTGGTCCGGACTAGTTCCACAGATACGCAGTATTTT; CDR3aa: CASSPLVRTSSTDTQYF
abundance: -; v_gene: TRBV7-3; j_gene: TRBJ1-1; d_gene: TRBD1; CDR3nt: TGTGCCAGCAGTGCTGGACAGGGGAACACTGAAGCTTTCTTT; CDR3aa: CASSAGQGNTEAFF
abundance: once; v_gene: TRBV2; j_gene: TRBJ1-5; d_gene: TRBD1; CDR3nt: TGTGCCAGCAGGGACAGGGTGGTTCAGCCCCAGCATTTT; CDR3aa: CASRDRVVQPQHF
abundance: -; v_gene: TRBV29-1; j_gene: TRBJ1-1; d_gene: TRBD1; CDR3nt: TGCAGCTTCTACGCCGGGACAGGGGGGTATCGTAGAGGCACTGAAGCTTTCTTT; CDR3aa: CSFYAGTGGYRRGTEAFF
abundance: -; v_gene: TRBV5-1; j_gene: TRBJ2-3; d_gene: -; CDR3nt: TGCGCCAGCAGCTTAATACCGGTGGATACGCAGTATTTT; CDR3aa: CASSLIPVDTQYF
abundance: -; v_gene: TRBV5-6; j_gene: TRBJ2-2; d_gene: TRBD1; CDR3nt: TGTGCCAGCAGCTTTGGGACAGGGTCGGCCGGGGAGCTGTTTTTT; CDR3aa: CASSFGTGSAGELFF
abundance: -; v_gene: TRBV12-3/TRBV12-4; j_gene: TRBJ1-2; d_gene: -; CDR3nt: TGTGCCAGCACCCGGGGGAGGAGTGGCTACACCTTC; CDR3aa: CASTRGRSGYTF
abundance: once; v_gene: TRBV5-1; j_gene: TRBJ2-3; d_gene: TRBD2; CDR3nt: TGCGCCAGCAGAGGGACTAGCATGGTGGCAGATACGCAGTATTTT; CDR3aa: CASRGTSMVADTQYF